This TCR beta chain emerged from a study of tumor-infiltrating lymphocytes in oesophageal squamous cell carcinoma. TCRdb reprocessed the PCR reads with MiXCR, giving one entry per CDR3 protein. The profile covers some 15,000 distinct CDR3 sequences, with approximately 46% appearing a single time and approximately 40% taken by the ten largest. The CDR3 runs 14 residues. The germline gives CDR1 MDHEN, CDR2 SYDVKM. The chain uses TRBV28 and TRBJ2-1; possibly TRBD1 for D (6 bases). The J call could be wrong; TRBJ2-5 is a better fit for the DNA end. Sequenced material: blood. The sequence was obtained from a female donor with esophageal squamous cell carcinoma. CDR3 amino acids: CASSLDPRGETQYF. The CDR3 DNA reads TGTGCCAGCAGTTTGGACCCCAGGGGAGAGACCCAGTACTTC.